This record concerns one T cell receptor beta chain sequence. Its antigen is unknown. The data were produced by immunoSEQ multiplex PCR, yet TCRdb's version contains in-frame clones alone and is incomplete. The repertoire has some 93,000 clones, more than 75% of them found once; the top ten carry roughly an eighth. This sample stems from a study of T cell responses to AZD1222 COVID-19 vaccine. Regarding the study as a whole: It was only a handful of AZD1222 recipients who were seropositive at baseline.

The analysis combined second doses at about 4 or about 12 weeks. Germline values: CDR1 MNHEY, CDR2 SVGAGI. The ends were cut back, 7 bases at V and 3 bases at J, with 12 bases in the middle. The CDR3 runs to 14 residues. The sequence came from an adult who received the AZD1222 COVID-19 vaccine. The chain uses TRBV6-5 and TRBJ2-2; no reliable D call. This sample comprised peripheral blood, obtained 28 days after the second AZD1222 dose. The CDR3 loop is CASNFGFYTGELFF. The CDR3 coding sequence is TGTGCCAGCAATTTTGGGTTTTACACCGGGGAGCTGTTTTTT.